This paragraph reports one TCR beta chain. Its antigen is unknown. Trimming shortened V by 1 base and J by 4 bases, and 11 bases separated the two germline ends. The CDR3 totals 14 residues. Germline values: CDR1 SGHNT, CDR2 YENEEA. This sample stems from a study of T cell responses to AZD1222 COVID-19 vaccine. Study-wide points: Repertoire sampling occurred only after the peak T cell response. White British people made up most donors, females outnumbered males, and clonal diversity was possibly underestimated.

The data were produced by immunoSEQ multiplex PCR, yet TCRdb's version contains in-frame clones alone and is incomplete. The sample lists 130,000 to 150,000 clones; more than 85% were seen once. V usage is TRBV11-3 and J usage is TRBJ2-7, with D tentatively TRBD2 (6 bases). The specimen was peripheral blood, collected on day 0 of AZD1222 vaccination. The sequence was obtained from an adult in good health. The CDR3 nucleotides read TGTGCCAGCAGCTTAGGGAGGGTTTCTTACGAGCAGTACTTC. Amino acid sequence: CASSLGRVSYEQYF.